This T cell receptor (beta chain) is drawn from a study of shared clonotypes between healthy human individuals. Sequenced by immunoSEQ multiplex PCR; TCRdb stores in-frame clones only, minus some. The sample lists more than 2 million clones, about 93% occurring once. A word on this clone: Antigen unknown.

Positive CCR7 selection of CD45RO-negative cells yielded the naive CD8 cells, and terminally differentiated effector memory CD45RA+ cells were excluded. The donors, all of them Caucasian adults, lived in Nashville, Tennessee. The germline V gene has CDR1 SGHAT and CDR2 FQNNGV. The CDR3 runs 19 residues. V gave up 4 bases and J gave up 6 bases, with 27 bases separating them. Whole-study findings and limits: Rarefaction curves obtained for sorted subsets showed sequencing incomplete despite large depth. On the whole, naive subsets had larger estimated richness than memory subsets had.

The sample taken for sequencing was naive CD8+ T cells from PBMCs. The sequence came from a man aged 18 to 29 in good health. Some clones in this sample may be carry-over from other donors' samples. The V and J genes are TRBV11-2 and TRBJ2-2; a weak D match, TRBD2 (5 bases). CDR3: CASSSPAQALRSGAGELFF. The CDR3 coding sequence is TGTGCCAGCAGCTCCCCCGCTCAGGCCCTGCGAAGCGGCGCCGGGGAGCTGTTTTTT.